These 23 T cell receptor beta chains share one sample of origin, sequenced in a study of shared clonotypes between healthy human individuals. Sequenced by immunoSEQ multiplex PCR; TCRdb stores in-frame clones only, minus some. This table has 2,500,000 or so clones, roughly 90% appearing once. Sequencing was carried out using naive CD4+ T cells from PBMCs. Specified subset: CD45RA+ positively selected. The receptors derive from a man younger than 35 in good health. Some clones in this sample may be carry-over from other donors' samples.

The CDR3 loop reads CASSFWGKGEDEKLFF. As DNA, the CDR3 is TGTGCCAGCAGCTTTTGGGGAAAGGGGGAAGATGAAAAACTGTTTTTT. This chain uses TRBV5-6 with TRBJ1-4, with D maybe TRBD1 (6 bases). This CDR3 has 16 amino acids. CDR1 is SGHDT, CDR2 YYEEEE, per germline. V lost 2 bases, J lost 6 bases, and 17 bases lay in between.

V usage is TRBV28 and J usage is TRBJ2-7, with D perhaps given as TRBD1 or TRBD2 (6 bases each). Trimming cost V 7 bases and J 3 bases, with 16 bases left between them. The CDR3 sequence is 14 residues long. CDR1 is MDHEN, CDR2 SYDVKM, per germline. The CDR3 DNA reads TGTGCCAGCATCAAACAAGGGGGGATCTACGAGCAGTACTTC. This sequence encodes CASIKQGGIYEQYF.

V gene TRBV29-1 combines with J gene TRBJ2-7, with TRBD1 as a possible D gene (5 bases). This CDR3 comprises 12 residues. The germline V gene encodes CDR1 SQVTM and CDR2 ANQGSEA. Trimming took 1 base from V and 8 from J, leaving 12 bases between them. Written as DNA, the CDR3 is TGCAGCGTTGAAGTTATTCCAGGGAAGCAGTACTTC. It translates to CSVEVIPGKQYF.

The chain uses TRBV7-2 and TRBJ1-5; D perhaps matches TRBD1 (5 bases). This CDR3 spans 14 amino acids. Germline CDR1 is SGHTA and CDR2 is FQGNSA. The V end was cut by 3 bases, the J end by 6 bases, with 12 bases between. As DNA, the CDR3 is TGTGCCAGCAGCTTCCAGGGCCGGAGTCAGCCCCAGCATTTT. Its translation is CASSFQGRSQPQHF.

CDR3 region: CASSLIGTDTQYF. CDR3 sequence (DNA): TGTGCCAGCAGCCTCATTGGCACAGATACGCAGTATTTT. The V gene is TRBV7-2, the J gene TRBJ2-3; D is uncertain. From germline, CDR1 is SGHTA and CDR2 FQGNSA. Deletions cut 5 bases from V and 1 base from J, with 7 bases between. The CDR3 length is 13 residues. The full variable domain, rest sourced from reference TRBV7-2 and TRBJ2-3, is GAGVSQSPSNKVTEKGKDVELRCDPISGHTALYWYRQSLGQGLEFLIYFQGNSAPDKSGLPSDRFSAERTGGSVSTLTIQRTQQEDSAVYLCASSLIGTDTQYFGPGTRLTVL.

V and J are TRBV30 and TRBJ1-4; D possibly corresponds to TRBD1 (6 bases). The V end was cut by 0 bases, the J end by 10 bases, with 15 bases between. The CDR3 totals 14 residues. Germline CDR1 is GTSNPN and CDR2 is SVGIG (reference sequence). This CDR3 is CAWSVGGGVGKLFF. The CDR3 coding sequence is TGTGCCTGGAGTGTAGGAGGGGGTGTGGGAAAACTGTTTTTT.

The chain is built from TRBV9 and TRBJ2-1, with a tentative D call TRBD2 (6 bases). Germline V CDR1 and CDR2: SGDLS, YYNGEE. There are 14 residues in the CDR3. The ends were cut back, 4 bases at V and 8 bases at J, with 16 bases in the middle. Here the CDR3 DNA reads TGTGCCAGCAGCCCCCATCGGGAGATCGATGAGCAGTTCTTC. This codes for CASSPHREIDEQFF. Looking up the rest from reference TRBV9 and TRBJ2-1 gives the full variable domain: DSGVTQTPKHLITATGQRVTLRCSPRSGDLSVYWYQQSLDQGLQFLIQYYNGEERAKGNILERFSAQQFPDLHSELNLSSLELGDSALYFCASSPHREIDEQFFGPGTRLTVL.

The chain has TRBV11-2 and TRBJ2-3; D tentatively fits TRBD1 or TRBD2 (5 bases each). The CDR3 runs 16 residues. V lost 5 bases and J 8 bases, leaving 23 bases between the germline ends. Germline CDR1 SGHAT, CDR2 FQNNGV. For the CDR3, the DNA is TGTGCCAGCAGCCCTCCCGGGACCTCCGTGGGGAGTACGCAGTATTTT. It codes for CASSPPGTSVGSTQYF.

V and J are TRBV14 and TRBJ2-3, with a tentative D call TRBD2 (6 bases). Germline V CDR1 and CDR2: SGHDN, FVKESK. The CDR3 consists of 13 residues. V was cut by 4 bases and J by 3 bases, with 8 bases left in between. In DNA, the CDR3 is TGTGCCAGCAGCCGCGGGATAACAGATACGCAGTATTTT. Amino acids: CASSRGITDTQYF.

CDR3 protein: CASSLGLAFQETQYF. The CDR3 DNA sequence: TGCGCCAGCAGCTTGGGTCTCGCCTTCCAAGAGACCCAGTACTTC. This chain connects TRBV5-1 to TRBJ2-5, with D unclear. The CDR3 is 15 amino acids. Trimming removed 0 bases from V and 1 base from J, with 10 bases in between. From germline, CDR1 is SGHRS and CDR2 YFSETQ.

CDR3 nucleotides: TGTGCCAGCACTAAGCCGGGTAGTGAGCAGTTCTTC. Translated: CASTKPGSEQFF. The chain couples TRBV28 to TRBJ2-1; D not resolved. Trimming took off 7 bases at V and 9 bases at J, with 13 bases between the two ends. The CDR3 is made up of 12 amino acids. Germline lookup yields CDR1 MDHEN and CDR2 SYDVKM.

V gene TRBV29-1 combines with J gene TRBJ2-7; 10 bases map to TRBD2. The CDR3 runs 15 residues. The germline V gene encodes CDR1 SQVTM and CDR2 ANQGSEA. V lost 4 bases and J lost 5; bases outside the gene matches: 11. The CDR3: CSVARRLAGKNEQYF. CDR3 DNA: TGCAGCGTTGCAAGAAGACTAGCGGGTAAGAACGAGCAGTACTTC.

About this clone itself: Other DNA sequences from this sample encode an identical CDR3 as well. The chain uses TRBV29-1 and TRBJ2-3; perhaps TRBD1 as D (6 bases). The V gene's germline CDR1 is SQVTM and CDR2 ANQGSEA. Trimming removed 6 bases at V and 5 bases at J, with 18 bases between. CDR3 length: 14 residues. CDR3 sequence reads: CSVHPGQGIDTQYF. DNA for the CDR3: TGCAGCGTCCATCCGGGGCAGGGGATAGATACGCAGTATTTT.

This clone was counted a single time. The sample contains more than one DNA sequence encoding this CDR3. The rearrangement links TRBV9 to TRBJ2-7; D is uncertain. The CDR3 loop spans 14 amino acids. The V gene's germline CDR1 is SGDLS and CDR2 YYNGEE. With 1 base removed from V and 0 bases from J, the gap between germline ends came to 8 bases. Written as DNA, the CDR3 is TGTGCCAGCAGCGTAAACTCAGGCTCCTACGAGCAGTACTTC. Encoded protein: CASSVNSGSYEQYF.

The V and J genes are TRBV5-1 and TRBJ2-7; TRBD1 matches at 7 bases. Germline CDR1 and CDR2: SGHRS and YFSETQ. The J segment lost 0 bases and the V segment lost 3 bases, leaving 9 bases of the junction unmatched. The CDR3 consists of 16 residues. Here the CDR3 DNA reads TGCGCCAGCAGCTCGACCTTCGACAGGGTCTCCTACGAGCAGTACTTC. Translation: CASSSTFDRVSYEQYF.

The sample holds a few counts of this clone. The chain couples TRBV28 to TRBJ1-5; D is ambiguous. V lost 8 bases and J lost 5, with 16 bases in between. The V gene's germline CDR1 is MDHEN and CDR2 SYDVKM. This CDR3 spans 14 amino acids. The CDR3 DNA reads as TGTGCCAGCCACGGAGGCGGCGTCTATCAGCCCCAGCATTTT. Translation gives CASHGGGVYQPQHF.

This clone occurred once. The rearrangement joins TRBV27 to TRBJ1-2, with 8 bases aligning to TRBD1. The CDR3 is 15 residues long. The V segment lost 4 bases and the J segment 8 bases; nucleotides outside the gene matches: 12. Per germline, CDR1 MNHEY and CDR2 SMNVEV (reference sequence). The CDR3 reads CASSSPGDRTKGYTF. CDR3 DNA sequence: TGTGCCAGCAGTTCCCCTGGGGACAGGACCAAAGGCTACACCTTC.

The count of this clone is one. This chain's CDR3 is CASSQGVLAEQYF. The CDR3 nucleotides are TGCGCCAGCTCACAGGGGGTCCTCGCCGAGCAGTACTTC. The chain uses TRBV5-1 and TRBJ2-7; the match to TRBD1 covers 8 bases. V shed 7 bases and J 6 bases; nucleotides not matched to a gene: 9. CDR1 and CDR2 (germline): SGHRS, YFSETQ. The CDR3 totals 13 residues.

The genes are TRBV4-3 and TRBJ1-5; D gene ambiguous. Germline V lookup: CDR1 LGHNA, CDR2 YSLEER. The CDR3 extends over 13 amino acids. V lost 1 base, J lost 5 bases, and 6 bases lay in between. CDR3 coding DNA: TGCGCCAGCAGCCAAGGACCCGATCAGCCCCAGCATTTT. This sequence encodes CASSQGPDQPQHF.

The V gene is TRBV5-1, the J gene TRBJ2-2; D is uncertain. The CDR3 consists of 14 residues. Per germline, CDR1 SGHRS and CDR2 YFSETQ. V was cut by 0 bases and J by 4 bases, with 7 bases left in between. The CDR3 DNA is TGCGCCAGCAGCTTGGTAGGGATCACCGGGGAGCTGTTTTTT. Translation: CASSLVGITGELFF.

The V and J genes are TRBV29-1 and TRBJ2-1, with 12 bases fitting TRBD2. CDR3 size: 14 residues. CDR1 is SQVTM and CDR2 is ANQGSEA in the germline V gene. V lost 5 bases, J lost 3 bases, and 2 bases stayed unmatched. The CDR3 loop is CSVRTSGVYNEQFF. Here the CDR3 DNA reads TGCAGCGTTAGGACTAGCGGGGTCTACAATGAGCAGTTCTTC.

This chain uses TRBV6-1 with TRBJ2-7; D possibly uses TRBD1 or TRBD2 (5 bases each). Per germline, CDR1 MNHNS and CDR2 SASEGT. Between the trimmed V and J ends, which lost 4 bases and 0 bases, there was a span of 13 bases. This CDR3 spans 15 amino acids. The CDR3 loop reads CASSAGQTHSYEQYF. The CDR3 DNA follows: TGTGCCAGCAGTGCGGGGCAGACCCACTCCTACGAGCAGTACTTC.

The table lists this clone with a count of one. This rearrangement joins TRBV11-2 to TRBJ1-3; 7 bases align to TRBD1. Germline-derived CDR1 and CDR2 are SGHAT and FQNNGV. Losses at the gene ends were 2 bases for V and 0 bases for J; bases not matched to a gene: 1. CDR3 length: 15 residues. For the CDR3, the DNA is TGTGCCAGCAGCTTAAACAGGGGCTCTGGAAACACCATATATTTT. Protein sequence: CASSLNRGSGNTIYF. The complete variable domain, with remaining parts taken from reference TRBV11-2 and TRBJ1-3, reads EAGVAQSPRYKIIEKRQSVAFWCNPISGHATLYWYQQILGQGPKLLIQFQNNGVVDDSQLPKDRFSAERLKGVDSTLKIQPAKLEDSAVYLCASSLNRGSGNTIYFGEGSWLTVV.